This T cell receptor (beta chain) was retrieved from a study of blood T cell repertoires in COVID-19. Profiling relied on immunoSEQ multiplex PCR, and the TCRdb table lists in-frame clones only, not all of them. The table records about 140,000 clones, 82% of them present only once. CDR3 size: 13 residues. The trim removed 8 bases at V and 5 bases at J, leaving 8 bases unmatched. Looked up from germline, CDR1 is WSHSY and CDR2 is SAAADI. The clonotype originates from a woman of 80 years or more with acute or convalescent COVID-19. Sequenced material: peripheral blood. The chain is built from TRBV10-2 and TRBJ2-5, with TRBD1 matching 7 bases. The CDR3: CASPTGIRETQYF. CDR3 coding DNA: TGCGCCAGCCCGACAGGGATTAGGGAGACCCAGTACTTC.